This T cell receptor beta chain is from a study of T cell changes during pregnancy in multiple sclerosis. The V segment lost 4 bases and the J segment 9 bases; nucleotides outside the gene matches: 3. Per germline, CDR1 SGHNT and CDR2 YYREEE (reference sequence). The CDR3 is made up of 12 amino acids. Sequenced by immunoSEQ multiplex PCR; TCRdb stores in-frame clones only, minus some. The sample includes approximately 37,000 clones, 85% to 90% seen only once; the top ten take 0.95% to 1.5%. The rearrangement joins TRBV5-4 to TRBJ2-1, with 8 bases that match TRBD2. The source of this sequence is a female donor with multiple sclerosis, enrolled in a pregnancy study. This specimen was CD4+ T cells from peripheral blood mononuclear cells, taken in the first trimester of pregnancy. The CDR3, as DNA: TGTGCCAGCAGCCTCGCGGGGGGTGAGCAGTTCTTC. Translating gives CASSLAGGEQFF.